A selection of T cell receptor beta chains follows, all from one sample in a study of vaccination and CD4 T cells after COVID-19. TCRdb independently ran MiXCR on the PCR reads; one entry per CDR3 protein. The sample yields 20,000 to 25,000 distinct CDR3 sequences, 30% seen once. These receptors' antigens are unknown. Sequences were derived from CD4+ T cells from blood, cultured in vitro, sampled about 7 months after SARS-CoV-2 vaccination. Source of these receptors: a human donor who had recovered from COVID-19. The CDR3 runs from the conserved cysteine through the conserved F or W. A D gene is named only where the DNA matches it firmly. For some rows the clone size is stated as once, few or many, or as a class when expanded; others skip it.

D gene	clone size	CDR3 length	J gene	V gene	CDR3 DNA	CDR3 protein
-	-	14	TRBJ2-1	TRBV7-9	TGTGCCAGCAGCTTCGGGATCTCATACAATGAGCAGTTCTTC	CASSFGISYNEQFF
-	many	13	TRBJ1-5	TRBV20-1	TGCAGTGCTAGAGGGCAGAGCAATCAGCCCCAGCATTTT	CSARGQSNQPQHF
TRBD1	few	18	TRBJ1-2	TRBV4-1	TGCGCCAGCAGCCAATGGCCCTCCGGGACAGGGGGGAACTATGGCTACACCTTC	CASSQWPSGTGGNYGYTF
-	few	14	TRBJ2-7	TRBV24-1	TGTGCCACCAGTGATTTCCCCTTATCCTACGAGCAGTACTTC	CATSDFPLSYEQYF
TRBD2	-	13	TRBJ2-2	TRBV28	TGTGCCAGTTGGGGGGGGAACACCGGGGAGCTGTTTTTT	CASWGGNTGELFF
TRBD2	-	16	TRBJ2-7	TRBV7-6	TGTGCCAGCAGCCTAGGGACTAGCGGGAGTCCCTACGAGCAGTACTTC	CASSLGTSGSPYEQYF
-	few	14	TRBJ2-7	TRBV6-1	TGTGCCAGCAGGCTGGGACATCTCTCCTACGAGCAGTACTTC	CASRLGHLSYEQYF
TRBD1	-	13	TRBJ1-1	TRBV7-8	TGTGCCAGCAGCCCCCAGGGGGACACTGAAGCTTTCTTT	CASSPQGDTEAFF
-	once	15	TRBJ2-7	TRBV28	TGTGCCAGCAGTTTTAGGGGGAGGGCCGCGGGCGAGCAGTACTTC	CASSFRGRAAGEQYF
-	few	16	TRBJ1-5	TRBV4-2	TGTGCCAGCAGCCAAGAAGGAGGCAGCCGGGACCAGCCCCAGCATTTT	CASSQEGGSRDQPQHF
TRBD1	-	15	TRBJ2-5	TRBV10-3	TGTGCCATCAGTGCGAGACAGGGGCCCCAAGAGACCCAGTACTTC	CAISARQGPQETQYF
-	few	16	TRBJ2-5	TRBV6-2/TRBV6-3	TGTGCCAGCAGTTACGAATCCGGGGCCCCCCAAGAGACCCAGTACTTC	CASSYESGAPQETQYF
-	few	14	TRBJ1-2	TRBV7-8	TGTGCCAGCAGCCCCCCGGGTAGGAACTATGGCTACACCTTC	CASSPPGRNYGYTF
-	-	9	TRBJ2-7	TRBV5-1	TGCGCCGGCCTCTACGAGCAGTACTTC	CAGLYEQYF
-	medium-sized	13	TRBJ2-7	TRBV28	TGTGCCAGCAGGCAATCGTCGTCCTACGAGCAGTACTTC	CASRQSSSYEQYF
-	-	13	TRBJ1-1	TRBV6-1	TGTGCCAGCAGTAGATACATGAACACTGAAGCTTTCTTT	CASSRYMNTEAFF
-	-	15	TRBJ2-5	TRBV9	TGTGCCAGCAGCGTAGAGGCAGGGGCAGGAGAGACCCAGTACTTC	CASSVEAGAGETQYF
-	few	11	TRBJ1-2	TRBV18	TGTGCCAGCTCACCGGGGGCTGGCTACACCTTC	CASSPGAGYTF
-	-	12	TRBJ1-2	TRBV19	TGTGCCAGTAGGGGGACCCTCCCTGGCTACACCTTC	CASRGTLPGYTF
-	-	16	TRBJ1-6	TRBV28	TGTGCCAGCAGTGACAGCCTCCTCCGAAGTAATTCACCCCTCCACTTT	CASSDSLLRSNSPLHF
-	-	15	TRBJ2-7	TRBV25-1	TGTGCCAGCAGTGAAGAGGGCGGGATCTCCTACGAGCAGTACTTC	CASSEEGGISYEQYF
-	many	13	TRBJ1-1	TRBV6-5	TGTGCCAGCAGTTACTTGGACGGCACTGAAGCTTTCTTT	CASSYLDGTEAFF
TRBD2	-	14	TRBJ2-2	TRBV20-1	TGCAGTGCTAGTCTAGCGGGAATGGCCGGGGAGCTGTTTTTT	CSASLAGMAGELFF
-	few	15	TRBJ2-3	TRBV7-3	TGTGCCAGCAGCCCAAACCAAGCGGGCACAGATACGCAGTATTTT	CASSPNQAGTDTQYF
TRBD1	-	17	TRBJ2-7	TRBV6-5	TGTGCCAGCAGTTACGATATCGGGCACAGGGGGCCCCACGAGCAGTACTTC	CASSYDIGHRGPHEQYF
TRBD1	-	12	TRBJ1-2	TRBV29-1	TGCAGCGGAGGGACAGCCGGAGAGGGCTACACCTTC	CSGGTAGEGYTF
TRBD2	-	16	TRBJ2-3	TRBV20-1	TGCAGTGCTAGAGATCCCAGCGGGAGAGTCACAGATACGCAGTATTTT	CSARDPSGRVTDTQYF
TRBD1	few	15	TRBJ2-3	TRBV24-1	TGTGCCACCAGTGACCCGGGACAGAGCACAGATACGCAGTATTTT	CATSDPGQSTDTQYF
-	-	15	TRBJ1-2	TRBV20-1	TGCAGTGCTAGAGCTCGCGGAGGACAGCAAGATGGCTACACCTTC	CSARARGGQQDGYTF